The 12 T cell receptor beta chains in this list originate from one sample, sequenced in a study of CD8 T cells in ankylosing spondylitis. TCRdb processed the 5' RACE reads anew with MiXCR; each CDR3 protein has one entry. Of fewer than 150,000 distinct CDR3 sequences listed, about 7% are singletons. The sample comprised blood, either unsorted or a sorted T cell fraction (not recorded which). Receptor source: a female donor with ankylosing spondylitis or in good health (not recorded which).

This clonotype has at least ten counts. The chain employs TRBV4-1 and TRBJ2-1; 8 nucleotides agree with TRBD1. The CDR3 is 16 residues long. Germline V gives CDR1 MGHRA, CDR2 YSYEKL. With V trimmed by 0 bases and J by 5 bases, 6 bases remained unmatched. Here the CDR3 DNA reads TGCGCCAGCAGCCAAGAAGGAGGGACAGGTCACAATGAGCAGTTCTTC. Protein product: CASSQEGGTGHNEQFF.

In this sample, this clonotype turned up many times. The genes are TRBV7-2 and TRBJ2-7; D is unclear. The V gene's germline CDR1 is SGHTA and CDR2 FQGNSA. This CDR3 is 12 amino acids long. V dropped 5 bases and J dropped 0 bases, with 5 bases sitting between them. The CDR3 DNA is TGTGCCAGCAGCGCCATCTCCTACGAGCAGTACTTC. Protein product: CASSAISYEQYF.

This clonotype has a count of ten or more. This chain uses TRBV12-3 or TRBV12-4 with TRBJ2-1; TRBD1 might be the D (5 bases). Trimming took 3 bases from V and 12 from J, leaving 9 bases between them. This CDR3 contains 11 residues. This CDR3 reads CASSLGPWQFF. CDR3 bases: TGTGCCAGCAGTTTGGGGCCTTGGCAGTTCTTC.

This clonotype showed up many times. J is TRBJ2-5 and V is TRBV7-3; 9 bases line up with TRBD1. The V gene end was trimmed by 4 bases and the J gene end by 5 bases; junction bases not matched to a gene: 5. Germline values: CDR1 SGHTA, CDR2 FQGTGA. The CDR3 runs to 14 residues. CDR3 amino acids: CASSSTGGGETQYF. The CDR3 DNA sequence: TGTGCCAGCAGCTCTACAGGGGGCGGTGAGACCCAGTACTTC.

This clonotype was observed at least ten times. CDR3 nucleotide sequence: TGTGCCAGCAGCTTGGGGACACAGGGAGAGCAGTACTTC. This encodes CASSLGTQGEQYF. V usage is TRBV5-5 and J usage is TRBJ2-7, with D tentatively TRBD1 (6 bases). V gave up 0 bases and J gave up 7 bases, with 11 bases separating them. The CDR3 has 13 residues. CDR1 is SGHKS, CDR2 YYEKEE, per germline (reference sequence).

This clonotype was seen many times. For the CDR3, the DNA is TGCGCCAGCAAGGAGCCGGGACAGCAAGAGACCCAGTACTTC. Protein product: CASKEPGQQETQYF. The V gene is TRBV5-1, the J gene TRBJ2-5; 7 bases are shared with TRBD1. V shed 6 bases, J shed 2 bases, and the junction held 7 bases outside the gene matches. The CDR3 sequence is 14 residues long. The germline CDR1 and CDR2 sequences are SGHRS and YFSETQ.

This clonotype has a count of ten or more. This chain joins TRBV5-4 and TRBJ1-2; D gene unclear. Germline V lookup: CDR1 SGHNT, CDR2 YYREEE (reference sequence). Trimming took 4 bases from V and 6 from J, leaving 13 bases between them. The CDR3 extends over 13 amino acids. The CDR3 nucleotides are TGTGCCAGCAGCGGGAGGGTTTTAAATGGCTACACCTTC. The encoded protein is CASSGRVLNGYTF.

This clonotype was seen ten or more times. The chain recombines TRBV11-2 with TRBJ2-3, with 8 bases identical to TRBD1. After removal of 1 base from V and 6 bases from J, the junction contained 18 bases not matched to a gene. Germline V gene sequence: CDR1 SGHAT, CDR2 FQNNGV. The CDR3 extends over 19 amino acids. CDR3 sequence: CASSLGTGIQLSLEDTQYF. The CDR3 DNA sequence: TGTGCCAGCAGCTTAGGGACAGGGATACAATTGTCGTTGGAGGATACGCAGTATTTT.

Many counts were recorded for this clonotype. V usage is TRBV20-1 and J usage is TRBJ1-2; D is ambiguous. The CDR3 consists of 12 residues. Deletions cut 3 bases from V and 1 base from J, with 6 bases between. CDR1 DFQATT and CDR2 SNEGSKA come from the germline V gene (reference sequence). CDR3 in amino acids: CSASASNYGYTF. The DNA for the CDR3 is TGCAGTGCTAGCGCAAGTAACTATGGCTACACCTTC.

This clonotype has a count of ten or more. The chain links TRBV11-2 to TRBJ1-6; no clear D gene. CDR3 length: 14 residues. Germline assignment: CDR1 SGHAT and CDR2 FQNNGV. Trimming removed 6 bases at V and 5 bases at J, with 11 bases between. CDR3 sequence reads: CASRLTGNNSPLHF. DNA for the CDR3: TGTGCCAGCAGATTAACGGGGAATAATTCACCCCTCCACTTT.

Ten or more counts support this clonotype. The chain employs TRBV9 and TRBJ2-2; 8 nucleotides line up with TRBD1. From germline, CDR1 is SGDLS and CDR2 YYNGEE. This CDR3 comprises 15 residues. Trimming removed 0 bases from V and 6 bases from J; junction bases left unmatched: 4. The CDR3, as DNA: TGTGCCAGCAGCGTAGGTGTGACAGGGGCCGGGGAGCTGTTTTTT. It is translated as CASSVGVTGAGELFF.

This clonotype was recorded at least ten times. The chain employs TRBV5-1 and TRBJ1-1, with 12 positions matching TRBD1. V lost 0 bases and J lost 4; bases outside the gene matches: 4. Per the germline V gene, CDR1 is SGHRS and CDR2 is YFSETQ. The CDR3 consists of 16 residues. CDR3 residues: CASSLAGTGGLTEAFF. The DNA for the CDR3 is TGCGCCAGCAGCTTGGCCGGGACAGGGGGCCTCACTGAAGCTTTCTTT.